The T cell receptor beta chain described here comes from a study of blood T cell repertoires in COVID-19. The V and J ends lost 7 bases and 3 bases, in that order; junction bases with no gene match: 8. Germline V lookup: CDR1 MDHEN, CDR2 SYDVKM. This CDR3 region has 14 residues. Assay: immunoSEQ multiplex PCR; the TCRdb copy retains only in-frame clones and omits some. The sample includes around 300,000 clones, about 85% seen only once; the top ten take 3%. This TCR came from a woman aged 50 to 60 who had recovered from COVID-19. The rearrangement joins TRBV28 to TRBJ1-1; 7 positions agree with TRBD1. The sequencing input was PBMCs or T cells enriched from blood (not recorded which). The CDR3 loop reads CASILRGLYTEAFF. The CDR3 region has the DNA TGTGCCAGCATCCTGAGGGGGCTGTACACTGAAGCTTTCTTT.